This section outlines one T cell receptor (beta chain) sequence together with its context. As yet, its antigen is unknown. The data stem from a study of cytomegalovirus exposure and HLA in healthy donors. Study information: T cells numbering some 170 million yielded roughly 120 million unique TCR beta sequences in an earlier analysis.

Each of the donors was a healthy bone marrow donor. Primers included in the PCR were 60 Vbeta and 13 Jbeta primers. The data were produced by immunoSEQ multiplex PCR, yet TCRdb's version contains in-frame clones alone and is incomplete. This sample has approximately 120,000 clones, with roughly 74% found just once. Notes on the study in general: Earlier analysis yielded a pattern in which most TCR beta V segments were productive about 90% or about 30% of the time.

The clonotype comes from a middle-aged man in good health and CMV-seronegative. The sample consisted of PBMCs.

The CDR3 DNA reads as TGCGCCAGCAGCCAAGACAGTTGGACAGTGAGCTCCGGGGAGCTGTTTTTT. Residues: CASSQDSWTVSSGELFF. The chain couples TRBV4-3 to TRBJ2-2; a possible D gene is TRBD1 (6 bases). CDR3 length: 17 amino acids. Trimming shortened V by 0 bases and J by 6 bases, and 17 bases separated the two germline ends. Germline loops: CDR1 LGHNA, CDR2 YSLEER.